A single sample gave rise to the 30 T cell receptor beta chains below, sequenced in a study of T cell repertoires in cytomegalovirus infection. These receptors lack a known antigen. One entry per CDR3 protein results from TCRdb running MiXCR on the reads. The sample includes 650,000 to 850,000 distinct CDR3 sequences, almost 30% of them seen just once. The input for sequencing was cultured CD8+ T cells from PBMCs, taken from culture after CMV antigen stimulation. All receptors come from a human donor in good health (CMV status not recorded). Some clones in this sample may be carry-over from other donors' samples.

The rearrangement uses TRBV5-3 and TRBJ2-7; 7 bases match TRBD1. TRBV5-3 is recorded as an ORF, its role being uncertain. The CDR3 loop spans 14 amino acids. J lost 2 bases, V lost 8 bases, and 10 bases had no gene match. The CDR3 DNA is TGTGCCAGCAGCCCGACAGGGAACACCTACGAGCAGTACTTC. Its translation is CASSPTGNTYEQYF.

This clonotype was counted only a few times. DNA of the CDR3: TGTGCCAGCAGTGGTCGGACAGGGGAGTATGGCTACACCTTC. It encodes CASSGRTGEYGYTF. The chain joins TRBV2 to TRBJ1-2; 9 bases match TRBD1. CDR3 length equals 14 residues. V was clipped by 4 bases and J by 5 bases; unmatched bases: 5. The V gene's germline CDR1 is SNHLY and CDR2 FYNNEI. Supplemented by reference TRBV2 and TRBJ1-2, the full variable domain reads EPEVTQTPSHQVTQMGQEVILRCVPISNHLYFYWYRQILGQKVEFLVSFYNNEISEKSEIFDDQFSVERPDGSNFTLKIRSTKLEDSAMYFCASSGRTGEYGYTFGSGTRLTVV.

J is TRBJ2-1 and V is TRBV29-1, with 9 positions matching TRBD1. The V and J ends lost 5 bases and 7 bases, in that order; junction bases with no gene match: 3. There are 12 residues in the CDR3. Looked up from germline, CDR1 is SQVTM and CDR2 is ANQGSEA. The CDR3 loop reads CSVLQGANEQFF. The CDR3 DNA reads TGCAGCGTTTTACAGGGGGCTAATGAGCAGTTCTTC.

Comment on this clonotype: A single base separates this from a much larger clone, so it may be a read error. This sequence joins TRBV7-6 and TRBJ2-7; D tentatively reads TRBD1 or TRBD2 (6 bases each). Germline V gene lookup returns CDR1 SGHVS and CDR2 FNYEAQ. The V and J ends lost 8 bases and 2 bases respectively, with 13 bases between them. The CDR3 extends over 13 amino acids. CDR3 sequence reads: CASGGHGTYEQYF. CDR3 in DNA: TGTGCCAGCGGGGGGCACGGCACCTACGAGCAGTACTTC.

The chain combines TRBV29-1 with TRBJ2-2; 7 bases agree with TRBD1. V shed 1 base and J 5 bases; nucleotides not matched to a gene: 7. Germline CDR1 is SQVTM and CDR2 is ANQGSEA. The CDR3 consists of 15 residues. The CDR3: CSVEGQGKGTGELFF. DNA of the CDR3: TGCAGCGTTGAAGGACAGGGAAAGGGGACCGGGGAGCTGTTTTTT.

This clonotype was detected only a few times. The V gene is TRBV27, the J gene TRBJ1-1; D ambiguous. Trimming left V 7 bases short and J 2 bases short, with 17 bases between. The CDR3 length is 15 residues. Germline V gene data show CDR1 as MNHEY and CDR2 as SMNVEV (reference sequence). The CDR3 DNA reads as TGTGCCAGCATCAAGGGCAGCGCCTCAAACACTGAAGCTTTCTTT. Protein: CASIKGSASNTEAFF.

The chain couples TRBV29-1 to TRBJ2-1; the D is unclear. Between the trimmed V and J ends, which lost 6 bases and 4 bases, there was a span of 10 bases. The CDR3 is made up of 12 amino acids. Germline V gene data show CDR1 as SQVTM and CDR2 as ANQGSEA. The CDR3 loop reads CSVTTEYNEQFF. DNA for the CDR3: TGCAGCGTAACTACAGAGTACAATGAGCAGTTCTTC.

This clonotype was recorded many times. The chain combines TRBV7-2 with TRBJ2-5; 13 bases line up with TRBD2. Trimming cost V 2 bases and J 0 bases; bases outside gene matches: 3. The CDR3 consists of 17 residues. The germline V gene encodes CDR1 SGHTA and CDR2 FQGNSA. The CDR3 loop is CASSLTGLAGDQETQYF. Here the CDR3 DNA reads TGTGCCAGCAGCTTAACCGGACTAGCGGGGGACCAAGAGACCCAGTACTTC.

The chain carries TRBV5-1 and TRBJ1-1; 10 nucleotides align to TRBD1. This CDR3 comprises 14 residues. Trimming removed 4 bases from V and 4 bases from J; junction bases left unmatched: 4. The germline gives CDR1 SGHRS, CDR2 YFSETQ. DNA for the CDR3: TGCGCCAGCAGCACGGGACAGGGGAGCACTGAAGCTTTCTTT. Its translation is CASSTGQGSTEAFF.

This clonotype was recorded a few times. The chain links TRBV28 to TRBJ2-5; a weak D match, TRBD1 (6 bases). The V gene's germline CDR1 is MDHEN and CDR2 SYDVKM. Trimming took 8 bases from V and 4 from J, leaving 17 bases between them. The CDR3 is made up of 14 amino acids. CDR3 residues: CASQGMVQTETQYF. The CDR3 region has the DNA TGTGCCAGCCAGGGGATGGTTCAAACAGAGACCCAGTACTTC.

The chain employs TRBV7-6 and TRBJ2-2; D ambiguous. The CDR3 spans 15 residues. The germline V gene has CDR1 SGHVS and CDR2 FNYEAQ. Between the trimmed V and J ends, which lost 2 bases and 7 bases, there was a span of 14 bases. CDR3: CASSLNPSYDGELFF. CDR3 coding DNA: TGTGCCAGCAGCTTAAATCCAAGTTATGACGGGGAGCTGTTTTTT.

J is TRBJ2-5 and V is TRBV27, with D hard to call. The CDR3 extends over 14 amino acids. Germline V gives CDR1 MNHEY, CDR2 SMNVEV (reference sequence). V was shortened by 4 bases and J by 7 bases, with 16 bases between the two germline ends. CDR3 in DNA: TGTGCCAGCAGTTCAGCCGGGCCCAAGAGGACCCAGTACTTC. Protein product: CASSSAGPKRTQYF.

Note on this clonotype: At one end the junction does not follow the germline gene, possibly because of a read error. V gene TRBV12-3 or TRBV12-4 combines with J gene TRBJ1-4; 7 positions match TRBD1. The length of the CDR3 is 15 residues. The CDR3 spells CASSFQTGNNEKQFF. DNA of the CDR3: TGTGCCAGCAGTTTCCAGACAGGGAATAATGAAAAACAGTTTTTT.

The V call is TRBV9, the J call TRBJ2-6; a weak D match, TRBD1 (6 bases). Trimming shortened V by 0 bases and J by 1 base, and 20 bases separated the two germline ends. The CDR3 contains 20 residues. From germline, CDR1 is SGDLS and CDR2 YYNGEE. CDR3 in amino acids: CASSVAFNRVASSGANVLTF. In nucleotides, the CDR3 is TGTGCCAGCAGCGTAGCTTTCAACAGGGTCGCAAGTTCTGGGGCCAACGTCCTGACTTTC.

The gene calls are TRBV7-2 and TRBJ1-2; TRBD1 agrees at 9 bases. Germline V gene lookup returns CDR1 SGHTA and CDR2 FQGNSA. V shed 2 bases, J shed 5 bases, and the junction held 12 bases outside the gene matches. The CDR3 is 17 residues long. The DNA for the CDR3 is TGTGCCAGCAGCTTAAGTGGAACAGGGGGCCGACAATATGGCTACACCTTC. Translation: CASSLSGTGGRQYGYTF.

The rearrangement joins TRBV10-2 to TRBJ2-1; TRBD2 matches at 10 bases. Germline trimming cut 5 bases from V and 1 base from J; bases unmatched to any gene: 2. Germline V CDR1 and CDR2: WSHSY, SAAADI. The CDR3 has 15 amino acids. CDR3 residues: CASSTLAGSYNEQFF. CDR3 DNA sequence: TGCGCCAGCAGTACACTAGCGGGGTCCTACAATGAGCAGTTCTTC.

The CDR3 protein is CASRVTAEAFF. The CDR3 nucleotides read TGTGCCAGCAGGGTTACGGCTGAAGCTTTCTTT. This chain uses TRBV12-3 or TRBV12-4 with TRBJ1-1; D is uncertain. This CDR3 is 11 amino acids long. The germline V and J ends were trimmed by 6 bases and 6 bases, with 8 bases remaining between them.

Only a few counts were recorded for this clonotype. The rearrangement links TRBV20-1 to TRBJ2-4, with no clear D. The CDR3 is 15 amino acids. Deletions cut 6 bases from V and 0 bases from J, with 15 bases between. Germline CDR1 DFQATT, CDR2 SNEGSKA (reference sequence). The CDR3 region has the DNA TGCAGTGCCCCGACGCACGAGGTAGCCAAAAACATTCAGTACTTC. This sequence encodes CSAPTHEVAKNIQYF.

There are a few counts of this clonotype. The rearrangement joins TRBV7-9 to TRBJ1-5; maybe TRBD1 (6 bases). CDR3 size: 14 residues. Germline CDR1 reads SEHNR; CDR2 reads FQNEAQ (reference sequence). V was shortened by 1 base and J by 6 bases, with 10 bases between the two germline ends. CDR3 amino acids: CASSLGSGAQPQHF. The CDR3, as DNA: TGTGCCAGCAGCTTAGGTTCGGGGGCTCAGCCCCAGCATTTT.

The chain employs TRBV7-9 and TRBJ2-1; tentatively, D is TRBD1 or TRBD2 (6 bases each). There are 15 residues in the CDR3. CDR1 SEHNR and CDR2 FQNEAQ come from the germline V gene (reference sequence). V lost 6 bases, J lost 8 bases, and 20 bases lay in between. The DNA of the CDR3 is TGTGCCAGCAGACCCCCCGGGGGCCCCTCGGATGAGCAGTTCTTC. Translating gives CASRPPGGPSDEQFF.

This clonotype was seen a handful of times. The rearrangement uses TRBV9 and TRBJ2-1; no clear D. CDR1 and CDR2 (germline): SGDLS, YYNGEE. There are 14 residues in the CDR3. The V and J ends lost 0 bases and 3 bases respectively, with 7 bases between them. DNA of the CDR3: TGTGCCAGCAGCGTAGAGGGTAGCTACAATGAGCAGTTCTTC. Amino acids: CASSVEGSYNEQFF.

This clonotype was recorded many times. This chain connects TRBV7-8 to TRBJ2-1; 9 positions match TRBD2. Trimming took 2 bases from V and 5 from J; bases not matched to a gene: 4. The germline gives CDR1 SGHVS, CDR2 FQNEAQ. The CDR3 contains 15 residues. CDR3 protein: CASSLKIAGDNEQFF. The CDR3 DNA follows: TGTGCCAGCAGCTTAAAAATAGCGGGGGACAATGAGCAGTTCTTC.

The chain is built from TRBV12-3 or TRBV12-4 and TRBJ1-2; TRBD1 might be the D (5 bases). CDR3 size: 20 residues. Trimming stripped 2 bases from V and 4 bases from J, with 29 bases between. CDR3 residues: CASSLPYTVRDGRDTYGYTF. The CDR3 nucleotides read TGTGCCAGCAGTTTACCCTACACCGTCCGGGACGGCAGAGATACCTATGGCTACACCTTC.

This clonotype was detected many times. J is TRBJ2-7 and V is TRBV7-6, with D uncertain. The V and J ends lost 3 bases and 1 base respectively, with 10 bases between them. This CDR3 has 14 residues. Germline V gives CDR1 SGHVS, CDR2 FNYEAQ. For the CDR3, the DNA is TGTGCCAGCAGCTTTGCAGGTGCTTCCTACGAGCAGTACTTC. This encodes CASSFAGASYEQYF.

Many counts were recorded for this clonotype. The chain combines TRBV7-9 with TRBJ1-1, with D tentatively TRBD1 (6 bases). Trimming took 6 bases from V and 6 from J, leaving 11 bases between them. The germline V gene encodes CDR1 SEHNR and CDR2 FQNEAQ (reference sequence). The CDR3 extends over 12 amino acids. CDR3 region: CASSPQGPEAFF. DNA of the CDR3: TGTGCCAGCAGTCCACAGGGCCCTGAAGCTTTCTTT.

The V and J genes are TRBV10-3 and TRBJ2-7; 9 positions agree with TRBD1. Germline V gene lookup returns CDR1 ENHRY and CDR2 SYGVKD. Losses at the gene ends were 10 bases for V and 5 bases for J; bases not matched to a gene: 9. The length of the CDR3 is 13 residues. CDR3 in amino acids: CATGQGLIDEQYV. CDR3 nucleotides: TGTGCCACCGGACAGGGGTTAATAGACGAGCAGTACGTC.

J is TRBJ2-7 and V is TRBV27, with D maybe TRBD2 (6 bases). The CDR3 covers 13 residues. Germline loops: CDR1 MNHEY, CDR2 SMNVEV (reference sequence). V lost 1 base, J lost 6 bases, and 10 bases lay in between. CDR3 protein: CASSLFGGGEQYF. The CDR3 DNA reads TGTGCCAGCAGTTTATTCGGGGGTGGCGAGCAGTACTTC.

The rearrangement links TRBV19 to TRBJ2-6; no clear D. Trimming removed 7 bases from V and 0 bases from J, with 10 bases in between. This CDR3 is 15 amino acids long. Germline assignment: CDR1 LNHDA and CDR2 SQIVND (reference sequence). The CDR3 loop is CASTVQDSGANVLTF. The CDR3 DNA sequence: TGTGCCAGTACCGTACAAGACTCTGGGGCCAACGTCCTGACTTTC.

CDR3 sequence (DNA): TGTGCCAGCAGCACACGGGACAGGGTGTACAATGAGCAGTTCTTC. Encoded protein: CASSTRDRVYNEQFF. The chain employs TRBV13 and TRBJ2-1, with 9 bases matching TRBD1. The length of the CDR3 is 15 residues. V gave up 5 bases and J gave up 4 bases; unmatched junction bases: 6. Germline assignment: CDR1 PRHDT and CDR2 FYEKMQ (reference sequence).

In DNA, the CDR3 is TGTGCCAGTAGTCCCGGGACGGAAACTTACAATGAGCAGTTCTTC. Residues: CASSPGTETYNEQFF. The genes are TRBV19 and TRBJ2-1, with D perhaps matching TRBD1 or TRBD2 (5 bases each). Germline CDR1 is LNHDA and CDR2 is SQIVND (reference sequence). The length of the CDR3 is 15 residues. V was clipped by 5 bases and J by 4 bases, with 15 bases between them.